The next 9 T cell receptor beta chains were all read from a single sample in a study of Ad26.COV2.S vaccination and SARS-CoV-2 variants. This sample's treatment: around 19 received Ad26.COV2.S at low or high dose, single or two shots; five or six received placebo; per-sample allocation not given. Collection of samples fell on day 63 after the first vaccine or placebo injection. Sequenced by immunoSEQ multiplex PCR; TCRdb stores in-frame clones only, minus some. Found here are 360,000 or so clones, 87% of them singletons; the top ten hold roughly 3.1%. Material: peripheral blood, obtained in a trial of Ad26.COV2.S vaccine versus placebo. The receptors derive from a person aged 18-60 years who received the Ad26.COV2.S COVID-19 vaccine or a placebo.

A few counts support this clone. This sequence joins TRBV4-3 and TRBJ1-6; D unclear. Germline V lookup: CDR1 LGHNA, CDR2 YSLEER. Trimming removed 0 bases at V and 10 bases at J, with 7 bases between. The CDR3 length is 13 residues. CDR3: CASSQDPGSPLHF. In nucleotides, the CDR3 is TGCGCCAGCAGCCAAGATCCCGGGTCACCCCTCCACTTT.

The chain uses TRBV18 and TRBJ2-6; weak D call: TRBD2 (6 bases). V was pared by 3 bases and J by 0 bases, with 12 bases between. CDR3 length equals 17 residues. CDR1 is KGHSH, CDR2 LQKENI, per germline. The CDR3 region is CASSPTGERSGANVLTF. The CDR3 DNA reads as TGTGCCAGCTCACCTACGGGGGAACGCTCTGGGGCCAACGTCCTGACTTTC. Supplemented by reference TRBV18 and TRBJ2-6, the full variable domain reads NAGVMQNPRHLVRRRGQEARLRCSPMKGHSHVYWYRQLPEEGLKFMVYLQKENIIDESGMPKERFSAEFPKEGPSILRIQQVVRGDSAAYFCASSPTGERSGANVLTFGAGSRLTVL.

The chain couples TRBV4-3 to TRBJ1-3, with no clear D. CDR3 length equals 17 residues. V lost 1 base and J lost 4, with 17 bases in between. From germline, CDR1 is LGHNA and CDR2 YSLEER. CDR3 sequence (DNA): TGCGCCAGCAGCCAAGCTTCTGGCGACGTGAGGGGAAACACCATATATTTT. This sequence encodes CASSQASGDVRGNTIYF.

The V call is TRBV19, the J call TRBJ1-2; D unclear. Between the trimmed V and J ends, which lost 7 bases and 6 bases, there was a span of 12 bases. CDR1 and CDR2 (germline): LNHDA, SQIVND (reference sequence). This CDR3 is 12 amino acids long. In DNA, the CDR3 is TGTGCCAGTAATAGTGGTGGAAATGGCTACACCTTC. Translating gives CASNSGGNGYTF.

This sequence joins TRBV19 and TRBJ2-7; D gene ambiguous. Germline V gene sequence: CDR1 LNHDA, CDR2 SQIVND (reference sequence). CDR3 length: 14 residues. V was pared by 3 bases and J by 1 base, with 10 bases between. The CDR3 nucleotides are TGTGCCAGTAGTATCCTCCCCGAGTCCTACGAGCAGTACTTC. Its protein is CASSILPESYEQYF.

This clone has only a few counts. The chain links TRBV7-6 to TRBJ1-3; 8 nucleotides line up with TRBD1. Per the germline V gene, CDR1 is SGHVS and CDR2 is FNYEAQ. V shed 4 bases and J 1 base; nucleotides not matched to a gene: 3. This CDR3 comprises 15 residues. Here the CDR3 DNA reads TGTGCCAGCAGCTCGAGACAGGGGTCTGGAAACACCATATATTTT. Protein sequence: CASSSRQGSGNTIYF.

The CDR3 loop is CASGGEAFF. For the CDR3, the DNA is TGTGCCAGCGGTGGGGAAGCTTTCTTT. The genes are TRBV12-3 or TRBV12-4 and TRBJ1-1; D not certain. The CDR3 consists of 9 residues. Trimming left V 8 bases short and J 8 bases short, with 6 bases between.

The rearrangement joins TRBV12-5 to TRBJ1-2; D unresolved. V lost 0 bases to trimming and J lost 5 bases, with 16 bases between them. CDR3 length equals 16 residues. The germline V gene encodes CDR1 LGHNT and CDR2 FRNRAP. The CDR3 bases are TGTGCTAGTGGTTTGGTGGCTTGGGCTACCGGGTATGGCTACACCTTC. Translated: CASGLVAWATGYGYTF.

This clone was picked up many times. The chain uses TRBV18 and TRBJ1-1, with 7 bases matching TRBD1. Per the germline V gene, CDR1 is KGHSH and CDR2 is LQKENI. This CDR3 has 17 amino acids. With 6 bases clipped from V and 6 bases from J, the junction kept 19 bases outside the gene matches. The chain's CDR3 is CASSPPVLQSGGAEAFF. The DNA of the CDR3 is TGTGCCAGCTCCCCCCCTGTGTTACAGTCAGGGGGGGCTGAAGCTTTCTTT.